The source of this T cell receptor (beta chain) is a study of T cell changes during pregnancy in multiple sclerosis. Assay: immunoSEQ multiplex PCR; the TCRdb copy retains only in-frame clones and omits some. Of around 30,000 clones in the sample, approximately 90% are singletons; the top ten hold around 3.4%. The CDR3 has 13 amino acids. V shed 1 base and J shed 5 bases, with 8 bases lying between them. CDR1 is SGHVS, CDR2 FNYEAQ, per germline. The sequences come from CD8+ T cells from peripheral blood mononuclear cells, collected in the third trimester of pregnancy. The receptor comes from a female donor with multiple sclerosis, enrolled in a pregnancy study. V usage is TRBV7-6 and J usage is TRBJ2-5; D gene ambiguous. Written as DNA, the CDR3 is TGTGCCAGCAGCTTAGTGTTCTCGGAGACCCAGTACTTC. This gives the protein CASSLVFSETQYF.